This TCR beta chain was sequenced during a study of blood T cell repertoires in COVID-19. Sequencing used immunoSEQ multiplex PCR; TCRdb keeps in-frame clones, though not all of them. The repertoire consists of hundreds of thousands of clones, with approximately 91% occurring once and the leading ten covering 4.5% to 6.5%. A few counts support this clone. The sequencing sample was made of PBMCs or T cells enriched from blood (not recorded which). This receptor was obtained from a man between 60 and 70 years old who had recovered from COVID-19.

The CDR3 spells CASSLAGGQPQHF. DNA for the CDR3: TGCGCCAGCAGCTTGGCCGGGGGTCAGCCCCAGCATTTT. This chain joins TRBV5-1 and TRBJ1-5; a possible D gene is TRBD1 (5 bases). V was clipped by 0 bases and J by 6 bases, with 7 bases between them. This CDR3 has 13 residues. CDR1 and CDR2 (germline): SGHRS, YFSETQ. The full variable domain, completed using reference TRBV5-1 and TRBJ1-5, is KAGVTQTPRYLIKTRGQQVTLSCSPISGHRSVSWYQQTPGQGLQFLFEYFSETQRNKGNFPGRFSGRQFSNSRSEMNVSTLELGDSALYLCASSLAGGQPQHFGDGTRLSIL.